The rows below give T cell receptor beta chains drawn from one sample of a study of cytomegalovirus exposure and HLA in healthy donors. Repertoires were generated with immunoSEQ multiplex PCR, while TCRdb's copy carries only in-frame clones and drops some. Counted here are about 130,000 clones, around 73% occurring once; the ten biggest clones make up roughly 1.5%. The sequenced material came from PBMCs. The origin of the receptors is a female donor in good health and CMV-seronegative. Both conserved end residues are part of each CDR3. D genes are given only for firm matches. Not all rows give a size; the values are once, few, many and, for expanded clones, a class.

V gene	clone size	D gene	J gene	CDR3 protein	CDR3 DNA
TRBV28	once	TRBD2	TRBJ2-7	CASSWGTSGSSYEQYF	TGTGCCAGCAGTTGGGGGACTAGCGGCAGCTCCTACGAGCAGTACTTC
TRBV29-1	NA	NA	TRBJ2-7	CSAVKGTSYEQYF	TGCAGCGCTGTCAAGGGGACTTCCTACGAGCAGTACTTC
TRBV10-2	NA	TRBD2	TRBJ2-3	CASARTSGITDTQYF	TGCGCCAGCGCTAGGACTAGCGGGATCACAGATACGCAGTATTTT
TRBV29-1	NA	TRBD1	TRBJ2-7	CSVQRQGASYEQYF	TGCAGCGTCCAACGACAGGGGGCCTCCTACGAGCAGTACTTC
TRBV5-4	NA	TRBD1	TRBJ1-4	CASSARQGAREKLFF	TGTGCCAGCAGCGCCCGACAGGGGGCAAGGGAAAAACTGTTTTTT
TRBV5-1	few	TRBD1	TRBJ2-7	CASSQSQGQGGSEQYF	TGCGCCAGTTCTCAATCCCAGGGACAGGGAGGCTCCGAGCAGTACTTC
TRBV27	NA	TRBD2	TRBJ2-7	CASTLIAGGFYEQYF	TGTGCCAGCACCCTCATAGCGGGGGGGTTCTACGAGCAGTACTTC
TRBV4-3	NA	TRBD1	TRBJ1-4	CASSHLGGSNEKLFF	TGCGCCAGCAGCCACCTAGGGGGCTCGAATGAAAAACTGTTTTTT
TRBV4-1	NA	TRBD2	TRBJ2-3	CASSQPGLAVDTQYF	TGCGCCAGCAGCCAACCGGGACTAGCAGTAGATACGCAGTATTTT
TRBV11-2	NA	TRBD1	TRBJ2-7	CASSYPGQSYEQYF	TGTGCCAGCAGTTATCCGGGACAGAGCTACGAGCAGTACTTC
TRBV14	NA	TRBD1	TRBJ2-4	CASSPRQGPAKNIQYF	TGTGCCAGCAGCCCCCGACAGGGGCCAGCCAAAAACATTCAGTACTTC
TRBV28	many	NA	TRBJ2-7	CASSPGHSEQYF	TGTGCCAGCAGTCCCGGACATTCCGAGCAGTACTTC
TRBV30	NA	NA	TRBJ1-3	CAWSYRSSSGNTIYF	TGTGCCTGGAGTTACCGTTCGAGCTCTGGAAACACCATATATTTT
TRBV5-1	NA	NA	TRBJ2-2	CASTRGGTTGELFF	TGCGCCAGCACCCGAGGAGGGACCACCGGGGAGCTGTTTTTT
TRBV4-3	NA	NA	TRBJ2-1	CASSPRRSSYNEQFF	TGCGCCAGCAGCCCTCGACGGAGCTCCTACAATGAGCAGTTCTTC
TRBV28	once	NA	TRBJ1-1	CASSQWAGTEAFF	TGTGCCAGCAGTCAATGGGCGGGCACTGAAGCTTTCTTT
TRBV28	NA	NA	TRBJ2-7	CASSRRTGLSYEQYF	TGTGCCAGCAGCCGACGGACGGGACTTTCCTACGAGCAGTACTTC
TRBV7-2	NA	NA	TRBJ2-2	CASSLVGGVTGELFF	TGTGCCAGCAGCTTAGTTGGCGGGGTCACCGGGGAGCTGTTTTTT
TRBV7-9	NA	TRBD2	TRBJ2-1	CASSSGGTMPGDEQFF	TGTGCCAGCAGCTCGGGGGGGACGATGCCTGGCGATGAGCAGTTCTTC
TRBV28	NA	NA	TRBJ1-1	CASTAMGGWTEAFF	TGTGCCAGCACCGCAATGGGAGGGTGGACTGAAGCTTTCTTT
TRBV27	NA	NA	TRBJ2-2	CASSFVNGELFF	TGTGCCAGCAGTTTTGTAAACGGGGAGCTGTTTTTT
TRBV15	NA	TRBD2	TRBJ2-3	CATSRASSGRGEDTQYF	TGTGCCACCAGCAGGGCCTCTAGCGGGAGAGGGGAAGATACGCAGTATTTT
TRBV7-9	NA	NA	TRBJ2-1	CAYPSVNEQFF	TGTGCCTACCCCTCGGTAAATGAGCAGTTCTTC
TRBV20-1	NA	NA	TRBJ2-3	CSARVEDTQYF	TGCAGTGCTAGGGTGGAGGATACGCAGTATTTT
TRBV4-3	NA	TRBD1	TRBJ1-1	CASSRTGGGTEAFF	TGCGCCAGCAGCCGCACAGGGGGGGGCACTGAAGCTTTCTTT
TRBV29-1	few	NA	TRBJ2-5	CSVERGRTHQETQYF	TGCAGCGTTGAAAGGGGCAGAACTCACCAAGAGACCCAGTACTTC
TRBV28	NA	TRBD1	TRBJ2-1	CASETGDNEQFF	TGTGCCAGCGAGACAGGGGACAATGAGCAGTTCTTC
TRBV28	few	TRBD1	TRBJ2-2	CASSLLGTGVTGELFF	TGTGCCAGCAGTTTACTCGGGACAGGGGTGACCGGGGAGCTGTTTTTT
TRBV11-3	NA	NA	TRBJ2-6	CASSLGPDSGANGLTF	TGTGCCAGCAGCTTGGGTCCTGACTCTGGGGCCAACGGCCTGACTTTC
TRBV6-1	few	NA	TRBJ1-4	CASSEFRAGEKLFF	TGTGCCAGCAGTGAATTCAGGGCAGGTGAAAAACTGTTTTTT
TRBV5-1	NA	TRBD1	TRBJ1-3	CASSLVRTGADTIYF	TGCGCCAGCAGCTTGGTTCGAACAGGGGCGGACACCATATATTTT
TRBV6-6	NA	TRBD1	TRBJ2-7	CASSRQGAPYEQYF	TGTGCCAGCAGCAGACAGGGGGCCCCCTACGAGCAGTACTTC
TRBV5-5	few	TRBD2	TRBJ2-1	CASSFRAGERAANEQFF	TGTGCCAGCAGCTTCCGAGCGGGGGAAAGGGCAGCCAATGAGCAGTTCTTC
TRBV9	few	NA	TRBJ2-5	CASSVGGGQETQYF	TGTGCCAGCAGCGTAGGAGGAGGACAAGAGACCCAGTACTTC
TRBV9	NA	TRBD1	TRBJ1-2	CASSASPGQGAGGYTF	TGTGCCAGCAGCGCGTCACCAGGACAGGGGGCTGGTGGCTACACCTTC
TRBV6-5	NA	TRBD2	TRBJ2-7	CASSYGGRAGYEQYF	TGTGCCAGCAGTTACGGCGGGAGGGCCGGGTACGAGCAGTACTTC
TRBV6-6	NA	NA	TRBJ2-7	CASCLQGCHEQYF	TGTGCCAGCTGCTTACAGGGTTGCCACGAGCAGTACTTC
TRBV2	NA	TRBD1	TRBJ2-7	CASKSGDSFVHEQYF	TGTGCCAGCAAGTCCGGGGACAGTTTCGTCCACGAGCAGTACTTC
TRBV19	NA	TRBD2	TRBJ2-7	CASSVGLAASYEQYF	TGTGCCAGTAGCGTGGGACTAGCGGCCTCCTACGAGCAGTACTTC
TRBV6-5	NA	NA	TRBJ1-2	CASSSPGQGPQQGYTF	TGTGCCAGCAGTTCCCCCGGGCAGGGGCCGCAACAAGGCTACACCTTC
TRBV29-1	NA	TRBD1	TRBJ2-7	CSVQRTGSYEQYF	TGCAGCGTCCAGAGGACAGGGAGCTACGAGCAGTACTTC
TRBV6-1	NA	TRBD1	TRBJ1-4	CASSVWDRGGEKLFF	TGTGCCAGCAGTGTATGGGACAGGGGAGGTGAAAAACTGTTTTTT